This T cell receptor beta chain emerged from a study of cytomegalovirus exposure and HLA in healthy donors. PCR primers comprised 60 Vbeta and 13 Jbeta primers. Original processing notes: Counted up in a later analysis, unique TCR beta chains came to about 80 million, with around 10 million shared. Some clones are missing from TCRdb's copy, which holds only in-frame ones; the method was immunoSEQ multiplex PCR. For V, J and clone size, that table is used; D and trimming come from the DNA. The repertoire has around 62,000 clones, around 75% of them found once; the top ten carry approximately 8%. Trimming stripped 4 bases from V and 10 bases from J, with 14 bases between. CDR1 and CDR2 from the germline V gene are SGHRS and YFSETQ. This CDR3 region has 12 residues. As regards this clone: Its antigen is currently unknown.

General study points: Reported findings show TCR beta sequences accurately forecast HLA-A and HLA-B alleles in most subjects. Relative to the approximately 660-donor mean, N-insertions were reportedly fewer in an Asian-associated ancestry cluster in a later analysis. For most TCR beta V segments, an earlier analysis put the productive rate at about 87% or about 30% of the time.

This chain links TRBV5-1 with TRBJ1-2; D is undetermined. Specimen: PBMCs. The sequence was collected from a man in his 60s in good health and CMV-seropositive. Here the CDR3 reads CASSLTGAVYTF. CDR3 coding DNA: TGCGCCAGCAGCCTGACGGGTGCGGTCTACACCTTC.